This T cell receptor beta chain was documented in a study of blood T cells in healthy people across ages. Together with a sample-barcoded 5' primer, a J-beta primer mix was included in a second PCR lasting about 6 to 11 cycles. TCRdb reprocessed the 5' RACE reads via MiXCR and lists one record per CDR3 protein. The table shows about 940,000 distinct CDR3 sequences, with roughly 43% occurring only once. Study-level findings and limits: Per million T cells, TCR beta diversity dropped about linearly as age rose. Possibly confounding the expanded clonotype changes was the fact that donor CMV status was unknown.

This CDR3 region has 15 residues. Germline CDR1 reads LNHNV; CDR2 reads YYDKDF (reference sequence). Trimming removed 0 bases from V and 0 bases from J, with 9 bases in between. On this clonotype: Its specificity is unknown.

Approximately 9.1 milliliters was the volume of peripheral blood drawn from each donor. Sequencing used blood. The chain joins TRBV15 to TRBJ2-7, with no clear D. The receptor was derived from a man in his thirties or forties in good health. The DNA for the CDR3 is TGTGCCACCAGCAGAGATAGATTGGACTCCTACGAGCAGTACTTC. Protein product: CATSRDRLDSYEQYF.